This is a list of T cell receptor beta chains from one sample in a study of T cell repertoires in cytomegalovirus infection. One entry per CDR3 protein, called by TCRdb with MiXCR from the reads. The repertoire has some 500,000 distinct CDR3 sequences, around 30% of them found once; the top ten carry roughly a sixth. Antigens of these TCRs are unknown. Sequenced here: cultured PBMCs, sampled from culture after CMV antigen stimulation. The source of these receptors is a human donor in good health (CMV status not recorded). Some clones in this sample may be carry-over from other donors' samples. CDR3s include the opening cysteine and the closing phenylalanine or tryptophan. A D gene is named only where the DNA matches it firmly. Size tells how often a clone was seen (once, few, many) or the class of an expanded clone, and some rows leave it out.

d_gene: NA; abundance: NA; j_gene: TRBJ1-1; v_gene: TRBV3-1; CDR3aa: CASSRNRGMNTEAFF; CDR3nt: TGTGCCAGCAGCCGGAACAGAGGAATGAACACTGAAGCTTTCTTT
d_gene: NA; abundance: few; j_gene: TRBJ2-7; v_gene: TRBV28; CDR3aa: CASSFDGEQYF; CDR3nt: TGTGCCAGCAGTTTTGATGGCGAGCAGTACTTC
d_gene: NA; abundance: many; j_gene: TRBJ2-5; v_gene: TRBV7-8; CDR3aa: CASSPLRGAGVGETQYF; CDR3nt: TGTGCCAGCAGCCCGCTGAGGGGGGCGGGAGTCGGAGAGACCCAGTACTTC
d_gene: TRBD1; abundance: NA; j_gene: TRBJ2-7; v_gene: TRBV11-2; CDR3aa: CASSWRLDRQNYEQYF; CDR3nt: TGTGCCAGCAGCTGGAGGTTGGACAGGCAAAACTACGAGCAGTACTTC
d_gene: TRBD2; abundance: many; j_gene: TRBJ2-2; v_gene: TRBV7-6; CDR3aa: CASSPGLAPHTGELFF; CDR3nt: TGTGCCAGCAGCCCCGGACTAGCGCCCCACACCGGGGAGCTGTTTTTT
d_gene: TRBD2; abundance: many; j_gene: TRBJ2-5; v_gene: TRBV19; CDR3aa: CASSIGPSGIQYF; CDR3nt: TGTGCCAGTAGTATAGGTCCTAGCGGGATACAGTACTTC
d_gene: TRBD2; abundance: medium-sized; j_gene: TRBJ2-3; v_gene: TRBV7-2; CDR3aa: CASSSGEGHTDTQYF; CDR3nt: TGTGCCAGCAGCTCCGGGGAGGGGCACACAGATACGCAGTATTTT
d_gene: NA; abundance: NA; j_gene: TRBJ1-5; v_gene: TRBV28; CDR3aa: CASSSLEGVGDQPQHF; CDR3nt: TGTGCCAGCAGTTCCCTCGAGGGGGTTGGCGATCAGCCCCAGCATTTT
d_gene: NA; abundance: many; j_gene: TRBJ2-5; v_gene: TRBV6-1; CDR3aa: CASRWGPLYQETQYF; CDR3nt: TGTGCCAGCCGTTGGGGACCACTGTACCAAGAGACCCAGTACTTC
d_gene: TRBD1; abundance: NA; j_gene: TRBJ2-7; v_gene: TRBV20-1; CDR3aa: CSAEGQGGYEQYF; CDR3nt: TGCAGTGCTGAAGGACAGGGAGGATACGAGCAGTACTTC
d_gene: NA; abundance: NA; j_gene: TRBJ2-7; v_gene: TRBV5-6; CDR3aa: CASSLDSGTRRYEQYF; CDR3nt: TGTGCCAGCAGCTTGGATTCCGGGACCCGACGCTACGAGCAGTACTTC
d_gene: NA; abundance: many; j_gene: TRBJ2-1; v_gene: TRBV7-2; CDR3aa: CASSLNAYNEQFF; CDR3nt: TGTGCCAGCAGCCTTAACGCCTACAATGAGCAGTTCTTC
d_gene: TRBD2; abundance: few; j_gene: TRBJ2-1; v_gene: TRBV7-2; CDR3aa: CASSPHGGREGEQFF; CDR3nt: TGTGCCAGCAGCCCCCACGGCGGGAGGGAGGGTGAGCAGTTCTTC
d_gene: TRBD2; abundance: many; j_gene: TRBJ2-2; v_gene: TRBV7-2; CDR3aa: CASSLARAGLAGGRRGTGELFF; CDR3nt: TGTGCCAGCAGCTTAGCGCGGGCCGGACTAGCGGGAGGGCGGCGTGGCACCGGGGAGCTGTTTTTT
d_gene: NA; abundance: NA; j_gene: TRBJ2-3; v_gene: TRBV7-2; CDR3aa: CASSLSRASTDTQYF; CDR3nt: TGTGCCAGCAGCTTGTCGCGGGCCAGCACAGATACGCAGTATTTT
d_gene: TRBD2; abundance: NA; j_gene: TRBJ2-1; v_gene: TRBV7-6; CDR3aa: CASSSKLAGGLDEQFF; CDR3nt: TGTGCCAGCAGCAGCAAACTAGCGGGAGGGCTGGATGAGCAGTTCTTC
d_gene: NA; abundance: NA; j_gene: TRBJ1-2; v_gene: TRBV6-2/TRBV6-3; CDR3aa: CASSYSGALYGYTF; CDR3nt: TGTGCCAGCAGTTACTCCGGAGCCCTCTATGGCTACACCTTC
d_gene: NA; abundance: NA; j_gene: TRBJ2-5; v_gene: TRBV7-2; CDR3aa: CASSLYMVRGETQYF; CDR3nt: TGTGCCAGCAGCTTATATATGGTCCGGGGAGAGACCCAGTACTTC
d_gene: NA; abundance: once; j_gene: TRBJ2-1; v_gene: TRBV29-1; CDR3aa: CSSGQTYNEQFF; CDR3nt: TGCAGCTCCGGACAGACGTACAATGAGCAGTTCTTC
d_gene: NA; abundance: NA; j_gene: TRBJ1-2; v_gene: TRBV28; CDR3aa: CASSLRGGTYGYTF; CDR3nt: TGTGCCAGCAGTTTAAGAGGGGGAACCTATGGCTACACCTTC
d_gene: NA; abundance: few; j_gene: TRBJ2-1; v_gene: TRBV10-3; CDR3aa: CAISEFSNEQFF; CDR3nt: TGTGCCATCAGTGAGTTCAGCAATGAGCAGTTCTTC
d_gene: NA; abundance: NA; j_gene: TRBJ1-1; v_gene: TRBV28; CDR3aa: CASSLGGRVDTEAFF; CDR3nt: TGTGCCAGCAGTTTAGGAGGCAGGGTGGATACTGAAGCTTTCTTT
d_gene: NA; abundance: NA; j_gene: TRBJ1-3; v_gene: TRBV7-9; CDR3aa: CASSLYRLSSGNTIYF; CDR3nt: TGTGCCAGCAGCTTATACCGATTAAGCTCTGGAAACACCATATATTTT
d_gene: NA; abundance: NA; j_gene: TRBJ2-1; v_gene: TRBV12-3/TRBV12-4; CDR3aa: CASSSIGGSEQFF; CDR3nt: TGTGCCAGCAGCTCGATTGGGGGTAGTGAGCAGTTCTTC
d_gene: NA; abundance: NA; j_gene: TRBJ2-1; v_gene: TRBV12-3/TRBV12-4; CDR3aa: CASSLTSGTEQFF; CDR3nt: TGTGCCAGCAGTTTAACTTCCGGGACCGAGCAGTTCTTC
d_gene: NA; abundance: many; j_gene: TRBJ1-4; v_gene: TRBV7-6; CDR3aa: CASSPPQVPGFVEKLFF; CDR3nt: TGTGCCAGCAGCCCCCCCCAAGTTCCAGGGTTCGTCGAAAAACTGTTTTTT
d_gene: TRBD1; abundance: few; j_gene: TRBJ2-2; v_gene: TRBV7-9; CDR3aa: CASSPGTGMAGELFF; CDR3nt: TGTGCCAGCAGTCCCGGGACAGGGATGGCCGGGGAGCTGTTTTTT
d_gene: TRBD1; abundance: few; j_gene: TRBJ1-3; v_gene: TRBV27; CDR3aa: CASSAHRGNSGNTIYF; CDR3nt: TGTGCCAGCAGCGCCCACAGGGGAAACTCTGGAAACACCATATATTTT
d_gene: NA; abundance: NA; j_gene: TRBJ1-2; v_gene: TRBV28; CDR3aa: CASSFQGFQAAYGYTF; CDR3nt: TGTGCCAGCAGTTTTCAAGGGTTTCAGGCTGCCTATGGCTACACCTTC
d_gene: NA; abundance: few; j_gene: TRBJ1-2; v_gene: TRBV7-8; CDR3aa: CASSPRTGRQLNDYGYTF; CDR3nt: TGTGCCAGCAGCCCACGAACAGGGCGACAGCTTAATGACTATGGCTACACCTTC
d_gene: TRBD2; abundance: few; j_gene: TRBJ2-3; v_gene: TRBV12-3/TRBV12-4; CDR3aa: CASSSGLAGPADTQYF; CDR3nt: TGTGCCAGCAGTTCGGGGCTAGCGGGTCCGGCGGATACGCAGTATTTT
d_gene: TRBD2; abundance: NA; j_gene: TRBJ2-7; v_gene: TRBV12-3/TRBV12-4; CDR3aa: CASSRLAGGSYEQYF; CDR3nt: TGTGCCAGCAGTAGACTAGCGGGAGGGTCCTACGAGCAGTACTTC
d_gene: TRBD2; abundance: NA; j_gene: TRBJ2-7; v_gene: TRBV29-1; CDR3aa: CSVAQTSGMGEQYF; CDR3nt: TGCAGCGTTGCCCAGACTAGCGGGATGGGCGAGCAGTACTTC
d_gene: TRBD1; abundance: few; j_gene: TRBJ2-5; v_gene: TRBV11-3; CDR3aa: CASSLGQELRGETQYF; CDR3nt: TGTGCCAGCAGCTTGGGACAGGAGCTCAGGGGCGAGACCCAGTACTTC
d_gene: TRBD1; abundance: few; j_gene: TRBJ1-1; v_gene: TRBV12-3/TRBV12-4; CDR3aa: CASSSYRGVRAFF; CDR3nt: TGTGCCAGCAGCTCGTACAGGGGAGTCAGGGCTTTCTTT
d_gene: NA; abundance: NA; j_gene: TRBJ2-3; v_gene: TRBV5-1; CDR3aa: CASSREVGGSDTQYF; CDR3nt: TGCGCCAGCAGCCGCGAGGTCGGAGGTTCAGATACGCAGTATTTT
d_gene: TRBD2; abundance: NA; j_gene: TRBJ2-5; v_gene: TRBV9; CDR3aa: CASSVGTSGMGETQYF; CDR3nt: TGTGCCAGCAGCGTAGGGACTAGCGGGATGGGAGAGACCCAGTACTTC
d_gene: NA; abundance: few; j_gene: TRBJ2-1; v_gene: TRBV12-5; CDR3aa: CASARATYNEQFF; CDR3nt: TGTGCTAGTGCGAGAGCCACCTACAATGAGCAGTTCTTC
d_gene: TRBD2; abundance: NA; j_gene: TRBJ2-1; v_gene: TRBV7-6; CDR3aa: CASSREGRNNEQFF; CDR3nt: TGTGCCAGCAGCCGGGAGGGCCGTAACAATGAGCAGTTCTTC
d_gene: NA; abundance: few; j_gene: TRBJ1-3; v_gene: TRBV7-6; CDR3aa: CASSSTLGNTIYF; CDR3nt: TGTGCCAGCAGCTCGACTCTTGGAAACACCATATATTTT
d_gene: NA; abundance: many; j_gene: TRBJ2-5; v_gene: TRBV7-2; CDR3aa: CASSLDDKTQYF; CDR3nt: TGTGCCAGCAGCTTAGACGACAAGACCCAGTACTTC
d_gene: NA; abundance: NA; j_gene: TRBJ1-1; v_gene: TRBV28; CDR3aa: CASSPFIIGVQGEAFF; CDR3nt: TGTGCCAGCAGTCCTTTCATCATTGGGGTTCAGGGTGAAGCTTTCTTT
d_gene: NA; abundance: NA; j_gene: TRBJ2-4; v_gene: TRBV7-9; CDR3aa: CASSSDYQHHLLAKNIQYF; CDR3nt: TGTGCCAGCAGCTCGGACTACCAACACCACTTACTAGCCAAAAACATTCAGTACTTC
d_gene: NA; abundance: NA; j_gene: TRBJ2-5; v_gene: TRBV27; CDR3aa: CASSLDRAGQETQYF; CDR3nt: TGTGCCAGCAGTCTCGACCGCGCGGGCCAAGAGACCCAGTACTTC
d_gene: TRBD1; abundance: many; j_gene: TRBJ2-5; v_gene: TRBV7-2; CDR3aa: CASSLGGQGGETQYF; CDR3nt: TGTGCCAGCAGCTTAGGAGGACAGGGGGGGGAGACCCAGTACTTC
d_gene: NA; abundance: NA; j_gene: TRBJ1-1; v_gene: TRBV27; CDR3aa: CASRLGRTLLEAFF; CDR3nt: TGTGCCAGCAGGCTGGGAAGGACGCTCCTTGAAGCTTTCTTT
d_gene: TRBD2; abundance: NA; j_gene: TRBJ2-1; v_gene: TRBV5-4; CDR3aa: CASSLAGGLKNEQFF; CDR3nt: TGTGCCAGCAGCCTGGCGGGAGGGCTCAAAAATGAGCAGTTCTTC
d_gene: TRBD2; abundance: NA; j_gene: TRBJ2-1; v_gene: TRBV5-1; CDR3aa: CASSLDTSGRHEQFF; CDR3nt: TGCGCCAGCAGCTTGGATACTAGCGGGAGACATGAGCAGTTCTTC
d_gene: NA; abundance: few; j_gene: TRBJ2-5; v_gene: TRBV29-1; CDR3aa: CSGRNQVGETQYF; CDR3nt: TGCAGCGGGAGGAATCAGGTGGGCGAGACCCAGTACTTC
d_gene: NA; abundance: NA; j_gene: TRBJ1-1; v_gene: TRBV2; CDR3aa: CASRIGVRAEAFF; CDR3nt: TGTGCCAGCAGGATAGGGGTCCGCGCTGAAGCTTTCTTT
d_gene: TRBD2; abundance: NA; j_gene: TRBJ2-1; v_gene: TRBV9; CDR3aa: CASSVRLAGGSEQFF; CDR3nt: TGTGCCAGCAGCGTACGACTAGCGGGAGGGAGTGAGCAGTTCTTC
d_gene: TRBD1; abundance: few; j_gene: TRBJ2-3; v_gene: TRBV7-9; CDR3aa: CASSPPLRGLVTDTQYF; CDR3nt: TGTGCCAGCAGCCCCCCTTTGAGGGGGCTTGTTACAGATACGCAGTATTTT
d_gene: NA; abundance: NA; j_gene: TRBJ1-4; v_gene: TRBV4-1; CDR3aa: CASAEDRAQYEKLFF; CDR3nt: TGCGCCAGCGCCGAGGACCGAGCGCAGTATGAAAAACTGTTTTTT
d_gene: TRBD1; abundance: NA; j_gene: TRBJ2-7; v_gene: TRBV6-2/TRBV6-3; CDR3aa: CASSSPTGGGEQYF; CDR3nt: TGTGCCAGCAGTTCTCCGACAGGGGGTGGCGAGCAGTACTTC